These 9 T cell receptor beta chains were sequenced from one sample in a study of response to subunit inactivated influenza vaccine. TCRdb reprocessed the RT-PCR reads via MiXCR and lists one record per CDR3 protein. The sample includes under 750,000 distinct CDR3 sequences, about 12% seen only once; the top ten take roughly 10%. The input for sequencing was PBMCs from blood, taken on the day of vaccination. These receptors were obtained from a middle-aged man who received an inactivated influenza vaccine.

The sample holds many counts of this clonotype. The rearrangement joins TRBV4-2 to TRBJ2-5; 13 positions match TRBD2. Germline-derived CDR1 and CDR2 are LGHNA and YNFKEQ. J was trimmed by 4 bases and V by 1 base; bases with no gene match: 3. The CDR3 extends over 16 amino acids. As DNA, the CDR3 is TGTGCCAGCAGCCAAGGACTAGCGGGAGGTCTAGAGACCCAGTACTTC. It translates to CASSQGLAGGLETQYF.

The sample holds a few counts of this clonotype. The chain employs TRBV7-9 and TRBJ1-4; the match to TRBD1 covers 8 bases. Germline loops: CDR1 SEHNR, CDR2 FQNEAQ (reference sequence). Trimming at V came to 10 bases and at J to 0 bases, leaving 10 bases not matched to a gene. CDR3 length equals 16 residues. CDR3 sequence reads: CAIPGTGPATNEKLFF. CDR3 nucleotides: TGTGCCATCCCCGGGACAGGACCTGCAACTAATGAAAAACTGTTTTTT.

This clonotype was counted a few times. CDR3 in DNA: TGTGCCAGCAGCCAGCTGGGGGCCCCAGATACGCAGTATTTT. The encoded protein is CASSQLGAPDTQYF. J is TRBJ2-3 and V is TRBV3-1, with D possibly being TRBD1 (6 bases). From germline, CDR1 is LGHDT and CDR2 YNNKEL (reference sequence). V was clipped by 3 bases and J by 4 bases, with 11 bases between them. CDR3 length: 14 amino acids.

This clonotype was picked up a small number of times. This chain joins TRBV18 and TRBJ2-3; TRBD2 aligns across 8 bases. Germline V gene data show CDR1 as KGHSH and CDR2 as LQKENI. This CDR3 contains 16 residues. The ends lost 3 bases at V and 2 bases at J; junction bases unmatched: 7. The CDR3 is CASSPAGTRTTDTQYF. The CDR3 bases are TGTGCCAGCTCACCGGCCGGGACTAGGACCACAGATACGCAGTATTTT.

This clonotype was observed a few times. The gene calls are TRBV24-1 and TRBJ2-1; a possible D gene is TRBD1 (6 bases). Looked up from germline, CDR1 is KGHDR and CDR2 is SFDVKD. Trimming removed 4 bases at V and 3 bases at J, with 18 bases between. The CDR3 runs to 17 residues. In nucleotides, the CDR3 is TGTGCCACCAGTGACCCAACTACAGGGTATGGCTACAATGAGCAGTTCTTC. It encodes CATSDPTTGYGYNEQFF.

The V call is TRBV27, the J call TRBJ1-6, with TRBD1 matching over 9 bases. CDR3 length equals 14 residues. Germline trimming cut 7 bases from V and 7 bases from J; bases unmatched to any gene: 5. The germline V gene has CDR1 MNHEY and CDR2 SMNVEV (reference sequence). For the CDR3, the DNA is TGTGCCAGCACCTCGGACAGGGGAAATTCACCCCTCCACTTT. Translating it yields CASTSDRGNSPLHF.

In this sample, this clonotype turned up a few times. This chain joins TRBV3-1 and TRBJ2-4; weak D call: TRBD1 (5 bases). Trimming took 4 bases from V and 1 from J, leaving 8 bases between them. Germline V gene data show CDR1 as LGHDT and CDR2 as YNNKEL (reference sequence). The CDR3 has 14 residues. Here the CDR3 reads CASSRPGAKNIQYF. DNA for the CDR3: TGTGCCAGCAGCCGACCAGGGGCCAAAAACATTCAGTACTTC.

V gene TRBV5-6 combines with J gene TRBJ2-6, with D unclear. This CDR3 comprises 17 residues. Trimming pared 3 bases from V and 3 bases from J, leaving 16 bases between. The germline CDR1 and CDR2 sequences are SGHDT and YYEEEE. The CDR3 DNA follows: TGTGCCAGCAGCTCTCTCATCCCTATTGGTGGGGCCAACGTCCTGACTTTC. Translated, it gives CASSSLIPIGGANVLTF.

This clonotype was counted ten times or more. This chain joins TRBV5-1 and TRBJ1-4, with D hard to call. Germline-derived CDR1 and CDR2 are SGHRS and YFSETQ. The CDR3 is 15 amino acids. Trimming stripped 0 bases from V and 0 bases from J, with 6 bases between. CDR3 nucleotides: TGCGCCAGCAGCTTGGTAGGGTCAACTAATGAAAAACTGTTTTTT. It encodes CASSLVGSTNEKLFF.